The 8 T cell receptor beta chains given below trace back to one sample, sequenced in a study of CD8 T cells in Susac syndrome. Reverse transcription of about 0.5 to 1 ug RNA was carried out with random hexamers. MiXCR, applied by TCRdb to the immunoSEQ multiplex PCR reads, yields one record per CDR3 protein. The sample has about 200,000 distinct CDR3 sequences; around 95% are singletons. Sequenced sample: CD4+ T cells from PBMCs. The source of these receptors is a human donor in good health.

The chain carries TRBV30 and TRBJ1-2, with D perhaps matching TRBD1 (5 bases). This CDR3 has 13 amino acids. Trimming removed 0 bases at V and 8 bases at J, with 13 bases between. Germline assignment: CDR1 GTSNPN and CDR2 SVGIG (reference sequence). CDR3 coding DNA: TGTGCCTGGAGTGTACTGAGGGGTGACGGCTACACCTTC. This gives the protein CAWSVLRGDGYTF. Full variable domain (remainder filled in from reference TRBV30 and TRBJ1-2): SQTIHQWPATLVQPVGSPLSLECTVEGTSNPNLYWYRQAAGRGLQLLFYSVGIGQISSEVPQNLSASRPQDRQFILSSKKLLLSDSGFYLCAWSVLRGDGYTFGSGTRLTVV.

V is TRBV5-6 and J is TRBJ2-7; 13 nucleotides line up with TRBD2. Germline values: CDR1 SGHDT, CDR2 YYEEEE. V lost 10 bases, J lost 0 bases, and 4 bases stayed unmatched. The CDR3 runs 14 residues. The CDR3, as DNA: TGTGCCTCTCGGACTAGCGGGGGCTCCTACGAGCAGTACGTC. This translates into CASRTSGGSYEQYV.

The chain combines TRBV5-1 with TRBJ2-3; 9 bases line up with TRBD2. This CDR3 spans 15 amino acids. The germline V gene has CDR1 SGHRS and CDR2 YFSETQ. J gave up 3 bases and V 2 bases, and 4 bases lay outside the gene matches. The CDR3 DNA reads TGCGCCAGCAGCTTTTCTAGCGGGGTAACAGATACGCAGTATTTT. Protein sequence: CASSFSSGVTDTQYF.

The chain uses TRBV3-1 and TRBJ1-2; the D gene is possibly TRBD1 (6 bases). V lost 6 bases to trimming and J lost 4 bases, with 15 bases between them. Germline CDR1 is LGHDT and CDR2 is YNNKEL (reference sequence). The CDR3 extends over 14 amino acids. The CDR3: CASRPPGGSYGYTF. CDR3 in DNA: TGTGCCAGCAGACCCCCGGGGGGCTCCTATGGCTACACCTTC.

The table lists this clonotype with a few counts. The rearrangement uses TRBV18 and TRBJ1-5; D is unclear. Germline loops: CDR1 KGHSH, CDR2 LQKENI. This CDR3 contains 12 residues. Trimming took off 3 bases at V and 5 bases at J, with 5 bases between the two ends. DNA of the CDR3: TGTGCCAGCTCACCCGGGGATCAGCCCCAGCATTTT. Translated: CASSPGDQPQHF. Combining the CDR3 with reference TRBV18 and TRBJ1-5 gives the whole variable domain NAGVMQNPRHLVRRRGQEARLRCSPMKGHSHVYWYRQLPEEGLKFMVYLQKENIIDESGMPKERFSAEFPKEGPSILRIQQVVRGDSAAYFCASSPGDQPQHFGDGTRLSIL.

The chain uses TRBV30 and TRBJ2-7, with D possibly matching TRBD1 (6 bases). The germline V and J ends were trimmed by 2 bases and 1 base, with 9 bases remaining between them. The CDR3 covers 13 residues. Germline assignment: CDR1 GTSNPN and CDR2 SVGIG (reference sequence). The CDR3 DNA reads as TGTGCCTGGAGTCAGGGGATGTCCTACGAGCAGTACGTC. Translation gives CAWSQGMSYEQYV.

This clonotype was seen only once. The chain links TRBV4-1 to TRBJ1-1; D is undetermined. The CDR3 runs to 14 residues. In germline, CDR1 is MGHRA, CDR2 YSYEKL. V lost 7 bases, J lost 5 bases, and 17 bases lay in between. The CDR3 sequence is CASNDFKTGTEAFF. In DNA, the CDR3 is TGCGCCAGCAATGACTTCAAGACGGGTACTGAAGCTTTCTTT.

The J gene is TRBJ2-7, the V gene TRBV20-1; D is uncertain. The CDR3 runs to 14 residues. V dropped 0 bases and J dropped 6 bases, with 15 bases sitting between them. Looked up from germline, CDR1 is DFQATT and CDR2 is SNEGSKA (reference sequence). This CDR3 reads CSARDPGGRSEQYV. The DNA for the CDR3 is TGCAGTGCTAGAGACCCGGGTGGGCGCAGCGAGCAGTACGTC.